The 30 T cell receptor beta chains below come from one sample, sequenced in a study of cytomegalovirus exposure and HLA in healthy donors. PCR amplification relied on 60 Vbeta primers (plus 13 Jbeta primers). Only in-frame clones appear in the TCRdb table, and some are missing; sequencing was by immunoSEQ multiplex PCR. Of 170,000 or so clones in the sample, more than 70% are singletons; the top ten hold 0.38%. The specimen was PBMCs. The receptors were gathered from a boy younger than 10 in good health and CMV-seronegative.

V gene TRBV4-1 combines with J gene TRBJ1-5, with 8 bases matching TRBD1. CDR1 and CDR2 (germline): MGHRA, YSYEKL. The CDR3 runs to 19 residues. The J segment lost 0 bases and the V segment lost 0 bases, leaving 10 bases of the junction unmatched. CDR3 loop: CASSQDIPTGAYSNQPQHF. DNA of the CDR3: TGCGCCAGCAGCCAAGACATCCCGACAGGGGCTTATAGCAATCAGCCCCAGCATTTT.

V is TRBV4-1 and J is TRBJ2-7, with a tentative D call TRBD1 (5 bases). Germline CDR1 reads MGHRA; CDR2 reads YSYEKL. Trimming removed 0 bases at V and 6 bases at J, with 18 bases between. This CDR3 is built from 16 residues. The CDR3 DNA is TGCGCCAGCAGCCAAGATTTCACAATGGGGCCGGTCGAGCAGTACTTC. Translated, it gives CASSQDFTMGPVEQYF.

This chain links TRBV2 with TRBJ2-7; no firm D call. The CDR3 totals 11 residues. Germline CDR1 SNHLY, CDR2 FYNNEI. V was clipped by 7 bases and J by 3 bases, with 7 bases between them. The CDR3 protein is CASTPGYEQYF. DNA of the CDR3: TGTGCCAGCACCCCGGGCTACGAGCAGTACTTC.

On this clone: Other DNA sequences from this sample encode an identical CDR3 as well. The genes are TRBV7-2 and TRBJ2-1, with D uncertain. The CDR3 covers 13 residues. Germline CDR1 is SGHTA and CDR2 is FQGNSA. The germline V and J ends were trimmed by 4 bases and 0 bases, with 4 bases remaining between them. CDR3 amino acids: CASSSSSYNEQFF. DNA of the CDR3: TGTGCCAGCAGCTCCTCCTCCTACAATGAGCAGTTCTTC.

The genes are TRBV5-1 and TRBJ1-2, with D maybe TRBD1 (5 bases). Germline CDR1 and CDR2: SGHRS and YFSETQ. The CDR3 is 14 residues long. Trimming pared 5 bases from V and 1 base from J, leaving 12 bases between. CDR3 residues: CASRHTGDNYGYTF. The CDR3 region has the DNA TGCGCCAGCAGACACACGGGGGATAACTATGGCTACACCTTC.

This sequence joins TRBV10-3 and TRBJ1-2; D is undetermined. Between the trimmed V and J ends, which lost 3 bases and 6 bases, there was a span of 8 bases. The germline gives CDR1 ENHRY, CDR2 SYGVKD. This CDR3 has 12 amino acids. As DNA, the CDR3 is TGTGCCATCAGTGAAGCGGGGAATGGCTACACCTTC. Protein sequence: CAISEAGNGYTF.

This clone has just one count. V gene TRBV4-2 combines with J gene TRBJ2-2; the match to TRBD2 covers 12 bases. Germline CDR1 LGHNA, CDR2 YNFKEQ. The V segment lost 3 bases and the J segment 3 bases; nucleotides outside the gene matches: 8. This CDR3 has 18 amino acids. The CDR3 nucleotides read TGTGCCAGCAGCCAGACGCTAGCGGGAGGGCCGGACACCGGGGAGCTGTTTTTT. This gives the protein CASSQTLAGGPDTGELFF.

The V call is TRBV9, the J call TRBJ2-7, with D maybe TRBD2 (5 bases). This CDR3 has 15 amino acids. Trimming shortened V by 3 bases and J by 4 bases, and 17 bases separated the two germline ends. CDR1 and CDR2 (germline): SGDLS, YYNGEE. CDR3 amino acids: CASSGGSGPVYEQYF. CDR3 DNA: TGTGCCAGCAGCGGCGGGTCCGGTCCGGTTTACGAGCAGTACTTC.

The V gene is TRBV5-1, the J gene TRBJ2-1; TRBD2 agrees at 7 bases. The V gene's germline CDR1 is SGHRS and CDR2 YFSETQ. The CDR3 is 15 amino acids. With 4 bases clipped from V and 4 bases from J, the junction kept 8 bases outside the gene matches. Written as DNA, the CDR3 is TGCGCCAGCAGCCGCGCTAGCGGCGCTTACAATGAGCAGTTCTTC. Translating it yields CASSRASGAYNEQFF.

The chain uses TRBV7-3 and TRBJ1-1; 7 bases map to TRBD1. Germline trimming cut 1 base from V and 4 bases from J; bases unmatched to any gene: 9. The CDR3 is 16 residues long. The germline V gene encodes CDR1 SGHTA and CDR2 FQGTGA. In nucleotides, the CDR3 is TGTGCCAGCAGCTTAAGCCGTCCGACAGGGAGCACTGAAGCTTTCTTT. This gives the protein CASSLSRPTGSTEAFF.

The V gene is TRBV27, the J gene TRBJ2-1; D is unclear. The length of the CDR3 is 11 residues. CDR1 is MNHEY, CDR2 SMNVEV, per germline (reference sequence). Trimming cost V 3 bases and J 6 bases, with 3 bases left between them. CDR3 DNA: TGTGCCAGCAGTTTCCTCAATGAGCAGTTCTTC. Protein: CASSFLNEQFF.

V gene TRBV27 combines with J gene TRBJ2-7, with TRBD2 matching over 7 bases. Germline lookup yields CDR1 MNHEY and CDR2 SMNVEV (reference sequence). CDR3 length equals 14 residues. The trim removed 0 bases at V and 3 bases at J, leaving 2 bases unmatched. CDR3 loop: CASSLSGRDYEQYF. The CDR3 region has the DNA TGTGCCAGCAGTTTATCGGGGAGGGACTACGAGCAGTACTTC.

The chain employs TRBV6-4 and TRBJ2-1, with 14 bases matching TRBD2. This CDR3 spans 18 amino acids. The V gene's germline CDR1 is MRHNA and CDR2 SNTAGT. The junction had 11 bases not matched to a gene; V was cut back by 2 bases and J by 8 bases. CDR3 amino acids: CASSDPGTSGRKKDEQFF. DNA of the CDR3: TGTGCCAGCAGTGACCCGGGGACTAGCGGGAGAAAGAAGGATGAGCAGTTCTTC.

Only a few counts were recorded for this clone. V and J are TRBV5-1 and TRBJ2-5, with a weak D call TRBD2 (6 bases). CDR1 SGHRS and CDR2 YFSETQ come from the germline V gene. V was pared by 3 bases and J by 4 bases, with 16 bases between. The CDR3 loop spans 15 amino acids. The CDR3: CASSSQPRRGETQYF. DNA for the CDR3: TGCGCCAGCAGCTCCCAACCCAGGCGGGGAGAGACCCAGTACTTC. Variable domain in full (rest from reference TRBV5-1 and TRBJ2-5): KAGVTQTPRYLIKTRGQQVTLSCSPISGHRSVSWYQQTPGQGLQFLFEYFSETQRNKGNFPGRFSGRQFSNSRSEMNVSTLELGDSALYLCASSSQPRRGETQYFGPGTRLLVL.

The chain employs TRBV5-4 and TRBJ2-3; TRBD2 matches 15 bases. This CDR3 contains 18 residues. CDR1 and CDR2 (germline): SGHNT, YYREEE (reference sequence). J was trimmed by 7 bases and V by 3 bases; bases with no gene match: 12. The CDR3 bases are TGTGCCAGCAGCTCCGGAACCCGGACTAGCGGGAGGGTAAATACGCAGTATTTT. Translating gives CASSSGTRTSGRVNTQYF.

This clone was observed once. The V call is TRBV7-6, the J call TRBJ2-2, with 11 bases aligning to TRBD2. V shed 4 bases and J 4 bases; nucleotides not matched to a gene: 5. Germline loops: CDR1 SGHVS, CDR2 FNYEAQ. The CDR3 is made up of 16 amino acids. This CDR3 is CASSSTSGSITGELFF. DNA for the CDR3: TGTGCCAGCAGCTCTACTAGCGGGAGCATCACCGGGGAGCTGTTTTTT. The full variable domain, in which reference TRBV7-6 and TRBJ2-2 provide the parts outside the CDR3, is GAGVSQSPRYKVTKRGQDVALRCDPISGHVSLYWYRQALGQGPEFLTYFNYEAQQDKSGLPNDRFSAERPEGSISTLTIQRTEQRDSAMYRCASSSTSGSITGELFFGEGSRLTVL.

CDR3 in amino acids: CASSPGTAGTDTQYF. CDR3 bases: TGCGCCAGTTCTCCCGGGACAGCAGGCACAGATACGCAGTATTTT. The V gene is TRBV10-1, the J gene TRBJ2-3; 7 bases are shared with TRBD1. The germline CDR1 and CDR2 sequences are WNHNN and SYGVQD (reference sequence). This CDR3 has 15 residues. With 9 bases clipped from V and 1 base from J, the junction kept 10 bases outside the gene matches.

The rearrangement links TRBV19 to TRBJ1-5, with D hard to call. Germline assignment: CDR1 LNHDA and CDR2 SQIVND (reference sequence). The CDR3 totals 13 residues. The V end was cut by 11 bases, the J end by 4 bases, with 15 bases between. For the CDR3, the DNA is TGTGCCTCGACGCAGGAACCGAATCAGCCCCAGCATTTT. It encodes CASTQEPNQPQHF.

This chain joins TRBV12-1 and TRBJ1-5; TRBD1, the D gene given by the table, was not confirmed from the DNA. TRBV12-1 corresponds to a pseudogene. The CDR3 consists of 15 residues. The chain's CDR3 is CASSYVQGRNQPQHF. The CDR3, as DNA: TGTGCCAGCAGCTACGTACAGGGACGCAATCAGCCCCAGCATTTT.

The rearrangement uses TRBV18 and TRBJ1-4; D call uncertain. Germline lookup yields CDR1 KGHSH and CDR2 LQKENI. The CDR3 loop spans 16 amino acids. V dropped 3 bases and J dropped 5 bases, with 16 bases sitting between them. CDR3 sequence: CASSPRTGNLNEKLFF. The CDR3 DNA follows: TGTGCCAGCTCACCTAGAACCGGGAACCTAAATGAAAAACTGTTTTTT. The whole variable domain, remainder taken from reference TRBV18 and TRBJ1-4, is NAGVMQNPRHLVRRRGQEARLRCSPMKGHSHVYWYRQLPEEGLKFMVYLQKENIIDESGMPKERFSAEFPKEGPSILRIQQVVRGDSAAYFCASSPRTGNLNEKLFFGSGTQLSVL.

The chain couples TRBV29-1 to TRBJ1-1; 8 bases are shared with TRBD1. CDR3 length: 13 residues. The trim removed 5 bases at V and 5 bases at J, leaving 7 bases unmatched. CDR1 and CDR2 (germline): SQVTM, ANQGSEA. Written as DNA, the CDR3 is TGCAGCGTTTGGACAGGGAGATGGACTGAAGCTTTCTTT. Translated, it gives CSVWTGRWTEAFF.

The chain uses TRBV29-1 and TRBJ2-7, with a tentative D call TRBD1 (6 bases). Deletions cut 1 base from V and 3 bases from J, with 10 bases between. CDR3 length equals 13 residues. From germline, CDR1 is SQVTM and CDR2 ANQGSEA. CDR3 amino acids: CSVEGGGIYEQYF. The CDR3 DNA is TGCAGCGTTGAAGGTGGGGGCATCTACGAGCAGTACTTC.

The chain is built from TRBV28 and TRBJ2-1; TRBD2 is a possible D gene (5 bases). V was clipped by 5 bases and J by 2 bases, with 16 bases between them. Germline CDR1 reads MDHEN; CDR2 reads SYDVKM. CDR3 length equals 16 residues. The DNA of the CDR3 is TGTGCCAGCAGTCGTCAGCCGGGGTCCCCCTACAATGAGCAGTTCTTC. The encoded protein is CASSRQPGSPYNEQFF.

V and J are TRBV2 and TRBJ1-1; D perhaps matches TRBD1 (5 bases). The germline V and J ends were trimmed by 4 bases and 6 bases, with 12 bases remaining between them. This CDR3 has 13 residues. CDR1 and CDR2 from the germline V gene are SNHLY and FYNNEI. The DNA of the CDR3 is TGTGCCAGCAGTGTTGGGGGGTGCTCTGAAGCTTTCTTT. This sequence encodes CASSVGGCSEAFF.

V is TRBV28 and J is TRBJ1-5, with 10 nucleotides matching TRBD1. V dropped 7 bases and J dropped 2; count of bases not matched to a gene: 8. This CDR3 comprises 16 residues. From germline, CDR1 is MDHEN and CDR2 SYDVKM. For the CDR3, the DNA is TGTGCCAGCACCCGGGACAGGGGTTTTGGCAATCAGCCCCAGCATTTT. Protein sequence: CASTRDRGFGNQPQHF.

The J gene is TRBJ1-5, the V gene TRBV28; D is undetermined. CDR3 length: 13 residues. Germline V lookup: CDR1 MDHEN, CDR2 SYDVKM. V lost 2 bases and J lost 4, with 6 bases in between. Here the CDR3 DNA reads TGTGCCAGCAGTTTAGAGGCGAATCAGCCCCAGCATTTT. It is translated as CASSLEANQPQHF.

The CDR3: CASSSTDRNTEAFF. The CDR3 nucleotides read TGTGCCAGCAGCTCCACCGACAGGAACACTGAAGCTTTCTTT. The rearrangement links TRBV7-3 to TRBJ1-1; D is perhaps TRBD1 (5 bases). The CDR3 spans 14 residues. The germline CDR1 and CDR2 sequences are SGHTA and FQGTGA. V lost 4 bases and J lost 1, with 10 bases in between.

CDR3 protein: CASSSWTGDEQYF. CDR3 DNA: TGTGCCAGCAGCTCCTGGACAGGGGACGAGCAGTACTTC. V usage is TRBV7-2 and J usage is TRBJ2-7; 9 bases match TRBD1. The CDR3 spans 13 residues. Germline V lookup: CDR1 SGHTA, CDR2 FQGNSA. Trimming took 4 bases from V and 5 from J; bases not matched to a gene: 3.

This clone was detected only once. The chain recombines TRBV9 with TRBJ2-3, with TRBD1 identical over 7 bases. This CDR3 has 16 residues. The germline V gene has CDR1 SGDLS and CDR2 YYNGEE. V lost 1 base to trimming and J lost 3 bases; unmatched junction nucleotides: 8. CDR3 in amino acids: CASSVLDRKGTDTQYF. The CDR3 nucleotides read TGTGCCAGCAGCGTATTGGACAGGAAAGGGACAGATACGCAGTATTTT.

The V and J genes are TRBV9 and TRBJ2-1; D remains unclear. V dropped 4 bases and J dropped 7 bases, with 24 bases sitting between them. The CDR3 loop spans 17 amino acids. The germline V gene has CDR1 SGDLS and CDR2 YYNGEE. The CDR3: CASSPARGHSRINEQFF. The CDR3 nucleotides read TGTGCCAGCAGCCCCGCCCGTGGTCACTCGAGGATTAATGAGCAGTTCTTC.